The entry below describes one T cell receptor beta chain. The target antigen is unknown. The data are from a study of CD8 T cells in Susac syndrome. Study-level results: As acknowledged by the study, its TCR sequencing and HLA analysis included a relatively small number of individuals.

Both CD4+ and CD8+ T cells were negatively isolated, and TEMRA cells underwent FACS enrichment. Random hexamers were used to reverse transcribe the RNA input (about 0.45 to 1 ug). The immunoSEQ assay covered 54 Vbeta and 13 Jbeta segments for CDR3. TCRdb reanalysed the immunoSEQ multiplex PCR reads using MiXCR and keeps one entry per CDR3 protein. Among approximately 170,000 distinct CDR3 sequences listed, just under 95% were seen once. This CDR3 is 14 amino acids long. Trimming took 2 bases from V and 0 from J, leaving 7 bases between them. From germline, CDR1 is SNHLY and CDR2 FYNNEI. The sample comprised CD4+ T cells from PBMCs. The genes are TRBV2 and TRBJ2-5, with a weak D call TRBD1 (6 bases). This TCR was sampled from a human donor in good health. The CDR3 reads CASSENRDQETQYF. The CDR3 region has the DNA TGTGCCAGCAGTGAAAACAGGGACCAAGAGACCCAGTACTTC.